This TCR beta chain was documented in a study of T cell changes during pregnancy in multiple sclerosis. Clones were sequenced by immunoSEQ multiplex PCR, and TCRdb holds only the in-frame ones, with some missing. This sample carries about 68,000 clones, about nine tenths of them seen once, and the ten largest clones take roughly 1.5%. Germline V gives CDR1 SEHNR, CDR2 FQNEAQ (reference sequence). The CDR3 has 13 amino acids. Between the trimmed V and J ends, which lost 3 bases and 11 bases, there was a span of 16 bases. The sample was peripheral blood, taken in the third trimester of pregnancy. The receptor's source is a female donor with multiple sclerosis, enrolled in a pregnancy study. The rearrangement links TRBV7-9 to TRBJ1-1; D perhaps matches TRBD1 (5 bases). CDR3 bases: TGTGCCAGCAGCTTCGGGGGGACCCTTCCCGCTTTCTTT. Translation: CASSFGGTLPAFF.